Shown below are 23 T cell receptor beta chains from a single sample sequenced in a study of blood T cell repertoires in COVID-19. Using immunoSEQ multiplex PCR, the repertoire was profiled, and TCRdb retains in-frame clones only, with some absent. The table shows some 340,000 clones, with 85% occurring only once. Sequenced input: peripheral blood. The receptors were sampled from a woman between 18 and 29 years old with acute or convalescent COVID-19.

The J gene is TRBJ2-3, the V gene TRBV24-1, with TRBD2 as a possible D gene (6 bases). Trimming shortened V by 3 bases and J by 1 base, and 13 bases separated the two germline ends. Germline CDR1 KGHDR, CDR2 SFDVKD. The CDR3 extends over 16 amino acids. CDR3 sequence reads: CATSDPRTTGTDTQYF. The CDR3 DNA is TGTGCCACCAGTGATCCTCGGACTACTGGCACAGATACGCAGTATTTT.

This clone turned up a few times. This rearrangement joins TRBV2 to TRBJ2-7; 14 bases are shared with TRBD2. Trimming removed 5 bases from V and 2 bases from J; junction bases left unmatched: 8. Germline V gene data show CDR1 as SNHLY and CDR2 as FYNNEI. The CDR3 runs 17 residues. Written as DNA, the CDR3 is TGTGCCAGCAGTCCCGGACTAGCGGGGGGCCTCCCCTACGAGCAGTACTTC. Protein: CASSPGLAGGLPYEQYF.

This clone was recorded once. The chain employs TRBV30 and TRBJ2-3; possibly TRBD2 for D (6 bases). This CDR3 is built from 15 residues. V lost 0 bases to trimming and J lost 6 bases, with 16 bases between them. CDR1 and CDR2 (germline): GTSNPN, SVGIG (reference sequence). This CDR3 reads CAWSVQLGGRDTQYF. The CDR3 bases are TGTGCCTGGAGTGTACAACTGGGGGGACGGGATACGCAGTATTTT.

This sequence joins TRBV5-1 and TRBJ2-2; no firm D call. The V gene's germline CDR1 is SGHRS and CDR2 YFSETQ. The CDR3 runs to 13 residues. Between the trimmed V and J ends, which lost 2 bases and 4 bases, there was a span of 6 bases. The CDR3 nucleotides read TGCGCCAGCAGCTTATCGTTCACCGGGGAGCTGTTTTTT. Its protein is CASSLSFTGELFF.

The chain uses TRBV6-2 or TRBV6-3 and TRBJ2-4, with 8 bases fitting TRBD2. There are 16 residues in the CDR3. Germline values: CDR1 MNHEY, CDR2 SVGEGT. Trimming cost V 5 bases and J 7 bases; bases outside gene matches: 13. CDR3 DNA sequence: TGTGCCAGCAGTCGGGGGGGATCCCGGTTGGCGAACATTCAGTACTTC. This codes for CASSRGGSRLANIQYF.

The chain recombines TRBV19 with TRBJ1-1; a weak D match, TRBD1 (6 bases). CDR3 length equals 12 residues. The ends were cut back, 7 bases at V and 5 bases at J, with 11 bases in the middle. Germline CDR1 reads LNHDA; CDR2 reads SQIVND (reference sequence). The CDR3 is CASTTGWTEAFF. CDR3 coding DNA: TGTGCCAGTACCACAGGGTGGACTGAAGCTTTCTTT.

The rearrangement joins TRBV19 to TRBJ1-3; TRBD1 might be the D (6 bases). Germline V gives CDR1 LNHDA, CDR2 SQIVND (reference sequence). The CDR3 loop spans 12 amino acids. V was cut by 11 bases and J by 2 bases, with 10 bases left in between. The CDR3 nucleotides read TGTGCCGTCAAGGGGGCTGGAAACACCATATATTTT. It is translated as CAVKGAGNTIYF.

V and J are TRBV9 and TRBJ1-1; the D gene is possibly TRBD1 (5 bases). V lost 4 bases to trimming and J lost 1 base, with 20 bases between them. This CDR3 is 17 amino acids long. CDR1 is SGDLS and CDR2 is YYNGEE in the germline V gene. The CDR3 nucleotides read TGTGCCAGCAGCCCTAACGGTCAATGGACACCGAACACTGAAGCTTTCTTT. Translating gives CASSPNGQWTPNTEAFF.

This clone occurred a few times. The CDR3 coding sequence is TGCGCCAGCAGCTTGGGGGACAATGGAAACACCATATATTTT. Protein product: CASSLGDNGNTIYF. The gene calls are TRBV5-1 and TRBJ1-3; tentative D call: TRBD1 (6 bases). The germline gives CDR1 SGHRS, CDR2 YFSETQ. The V gene lost 0 bases and the J gene lost 3 bases, with 7 bases spanning the gap. The CDR3 is 14 amino acids.

The V and J genes are TRBV27 and TRBJ2-3, with 9 bases matching TRBD1. Germline values: CDR1 MNHEY, CDR2 SMNVEV (reference sequence). V lost 9 bases, J lost 7 bases, and 8 bases stayed unmatched. The CDR3 is 13 residues long. The DNA of the CDR3 is TGTGCCAGTCGACAGGGGGTAGTGTATACGCAGTATTTT. Its translation: CASRQGVVYTQYF.

This chain connects TRBV3-1 (or the pseudogene TRBV3-2) to TRBJ2-7; D might be TRBD2 (5 bases). V was clipped by 1 base and J by 0 bases, with 22 bases between them. Germline values: CDR1 LGHDT, CDR2 YNNKEL (reference sequence). The CDR3 runs to 19 residues. CDR3 protein: CASSQGGSAVPSSSYEQYF. The CDR3, as DNA: TGTGCCAGCAGCCAAGGTGGTAGCGCGGTTCCCTCGAGCTCCTACGAGCAGTACTTC.

The chain couples TRBV15 to TRBJ1-5; 10 bases map to TRBD1. With V trimmed by 1 base and J by 0 bases, 0 bases remained unmatched. CDR1 LNHNV and CDR2 YYDKDF come from the germline V gene (reference sequence). This CDR3 is built from 16 residues. CDR3 residues: CATSRGTGGSNQPQHF. CDR3 DNA: TGTGCCACCAGCAGAGGGACAGGGGGTAGCAATCAGCCCCAGCATTTT.

The chain is built from TRBV5-1 and TRBJ2-7, with D perhaps TRBD1 (6 bases). Per germline, CDR1 SGHRS and CDR2 YFSETQ. V lost 4 bases to trimming and J lost 2 bases, with 19 bases between them. This CDR3 comprises 16 residues. The CDR3 region is CASSLNTGTPTYEQYF. The DNA for the CDR3 is TGCGCCAGCAGCCTAAACACCGGGACACCTACCTACGAGCAGTACTTC.

The V call is TRBV19, the J call TRBJ1-1; D may be TRBD1 (5 bases). This CDR3 has 15 residues. The germline CDR1 and CDR2 sequences are LNHDA and SQIVND (reference sequence). V was pared by 1 base and J by 2 bases, with 11 bases between. The CDR3 DNA follows: TGTGCCAGTAGTATAGTAGGGCAGGGTAACACTGAAGCTTTCTTT. Translated, it gives CASSIVGQGNTEAFF.

The chain couples TRBV24-1 to TRBJ1-3; D not resolved. The CDR3 has 15 residues. Between the trimmed V and J ends, which lost 4 bases and 1 base, there was a span of 10 bases. Germline CDR1 is KGHDR and CDR2 is SFDVKD. The CDR3 loop reads CATSDPSGSGNTIYF. In nucleotides, the CDR3 is TGTGCCACCAGTGACCCGTCGGGATCTGGAAACACCATATATTTT.

This sequence joins TRBV5-1 and TRBJ1-1; 7 bases fit TRBD1. Germline loops: CDR1 SGHRS, CDR2 YFSETQ. The CDR3 sequence is 14 residues long. Trimming cost V 2 bases and J 5 bases; bases outside gene matches: 6. The CDR3, as DNA: TGCGCCAGCAGCTTTGCAGGGGGAGGAACTGAAGCTTTCTTT. It codes for CASSFAGGGTEAFF.

This clone was found once. The rearrangement uses TRBV7-9 and TRBJ2-7, with 11 bases identical to TRBD1. The CDR3 covers 16 residues. The germline gives CDR1 SEHNR, CDR2 FQNEAQ (reference sequence). J lost 2 bases, V lost 5 bases, and 8 bases had no gene match. The CDR3 sequence is CASSHKPGQGAYEQYF. The CDR3 nucleotides read TGTGCCAGCAGCCATAAGCCGGGACAGGGGGCCTACGAGCAGTACTTC.

The rearrangement joins TRBV2 to TRBJ2-7; 7 bases fit TRBD1. Trimming cost V 5 bases and J 2 bases; bases outside gene matches: 6. The CDR3 has 14 amino acids. Per the germline V gene, CDR1 is SNHLY and CDR2 is FYNNEI. DNA of the CDR3: TGTGCCAGCAGTCCCAGGGGACAGACCTACGAGCAGTACTTC. It encodes CASSPRGQTYEQYF.

This clone was detected only a few times. The V and J genes are TRBV5-1 and TRBJ2-7; possibly TRBD2 for D (5 bases). The V end lost 0 bases, the J end lost 0 bases, and 13 bases lay between the germline ends. The CDR3 has 16 amino acids. CDR1 is SGHRS, CDR2 YFSETQ, per germline. The CDR3 DNA reads TGCGCCAGCAGCTTGGAAGCGGCAGGCTACTCCTACGAGCAGTACTTC. Translating it yields CASSLEAAGYSYEQYF.

The chain has TRBV5-5 and TRBJ1-2; the match to TRBD1 covers 7 bases. Germline values: CDR1 SGHKS, CDR2 YYEKEE (reference sequence). V lost 6 bases and J lost 0; bases outside the gene matches: 14. This CDR3 spans 17 amino acids. CDR3 bases: TGTGCCAGCAACCGACTCGTTCGGGACAGAGCTAACTATGGCTACACCTTC. The encoded protein is CASNRLVRDRANYGYTF.

The chain links TRBV19 to TRBJ2-3, with TRBD2 as a possible D gene (5 bases). Germline-derived CDR1 and CDR2 are LNHDA and SQIVND (reference sequence). V shed 3 bases and J shed 0 bases, with 13 bases lying between them. The CDR3 is made up of 16 amino acids. The CDR3 reads CASSMNGLTSTDTQYF. The CDR3 DNA reads TGTGCCAGTAGTATGAACGGACTGACTAGCACAGATACGCAGTATTTT.

Remarks on this clone: Other DNA sequences from this sample encode an identical CDR3 as well. The chain joins TRBV29-1 to TRBJ2-3; TRBD2 agrees at 8 bases. The germline V gene has CDR1 SQVTM and CDR2 ANQGSEA. V shed 4 bases, J shed 1 base, and the junction held 7 bases outside the gene matches. The CDR3 is 15 residues long. This CDR3 is CSVGGLAGRTDTQYF. As DNA, the CDR3 is TGCAGCGTTGGAGGGCTAGCGGGCCGCACAGATACGCAGTATTTT.

This chain connects TRBV28 to TRBJ1-1; D gene unclear. The germline V gene has CDR1 MDHEN and CDR2 SYDVKM. The CDR3 length is 14 residues. The V end lost 7 bases, the J end lost 0 bases, and 12 bases lay between the germline ends. The CDR3 protein is CASKDVEVNTEAFF. As DNA, the CDR3 is TGTGCCAGCAAGGATGTGGAGGTGAACACTGAAGCTTTCTTT.